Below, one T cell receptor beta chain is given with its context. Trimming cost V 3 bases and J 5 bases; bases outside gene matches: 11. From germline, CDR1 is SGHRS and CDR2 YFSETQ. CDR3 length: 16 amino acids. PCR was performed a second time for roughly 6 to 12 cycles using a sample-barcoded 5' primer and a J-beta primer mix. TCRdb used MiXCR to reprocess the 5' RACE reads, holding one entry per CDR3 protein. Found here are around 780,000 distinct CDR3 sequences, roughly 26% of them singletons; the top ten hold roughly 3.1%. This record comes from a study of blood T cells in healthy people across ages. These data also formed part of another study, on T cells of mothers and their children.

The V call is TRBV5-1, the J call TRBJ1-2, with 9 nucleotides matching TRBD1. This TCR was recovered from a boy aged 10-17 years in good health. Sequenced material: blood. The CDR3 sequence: CASSSKGTGFRYGYTF. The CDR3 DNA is TGCGCCAGCAGCTCGAAAGGGACAGGGTTTAGGTATGGCTACACCTTC.